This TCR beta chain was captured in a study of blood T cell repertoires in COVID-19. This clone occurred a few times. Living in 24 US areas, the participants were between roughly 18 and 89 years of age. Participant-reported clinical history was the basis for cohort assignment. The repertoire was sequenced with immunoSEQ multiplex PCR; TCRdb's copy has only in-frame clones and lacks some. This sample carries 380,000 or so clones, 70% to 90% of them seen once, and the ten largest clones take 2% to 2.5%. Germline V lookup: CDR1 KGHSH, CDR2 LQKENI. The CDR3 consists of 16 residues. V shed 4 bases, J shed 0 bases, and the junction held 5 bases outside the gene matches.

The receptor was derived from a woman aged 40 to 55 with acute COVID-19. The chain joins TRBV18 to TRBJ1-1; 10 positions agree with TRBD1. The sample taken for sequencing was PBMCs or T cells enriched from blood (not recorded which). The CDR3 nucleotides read TGTGCCAGCTCACAAGACAGGGGGCGGGTGAACACTGAAGCTTTCTTT. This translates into CASSQDRGRVNTEAFF.